This passage covers 27 T cell receptor beta chains from one sample sequenced in a study of OX40 agonist ivuxolimab in advanced cancers. Produced via immunoSEQ multiplex PCR; TCRdb's table is partial and in-frame only. The sample lists roughly 66,000 clones, 82% occurring once. Source: CD4+ or CD8+ T cells sorted from blood, taken in a trial of the OX40 agonist ivuxolimab. These TCRs come from an adult with an advanced solid tumor such as melanoma, head and neck, liver or kidney cancer.

This clone was seen a handful of times. This chain connects TRBV19 to TRBJ1-5, with 7 bases aligning to TRBD1. Germline V gives CDR1 LNHDA, CDR2 SQIVND (reference sequence). The CDR3 is 13 residues long. V trimming: 5 bases; J trimming: 7 bases; junction bases outside the gene matches: 5. CDR3 nucleotides: TGTGCCAGTAGTGACAGGGTGGGCCAGCCCCAGCATTTT. Protein sequence: CASSDRVGQPQHF.

The V and J genes are TRBV25-1 and TRBJ2-7, with D tentatively TRBD2 (8 bases). Trimming took off 4 bases at V and 7 bases at J, with 29 bases between the two ends. CDR1 is MGHDK and CDR2 is SYGVNS in the germline V gene. The CDR3 spans 18 residues. CDR3 nucleotides: TGTGCCAGCAGTGGGGTACAGGGGATGGGTCTAGCGGGTCGGGAGCAGTACTTC. Amino acid sequence: CASSGVQGMGLAGREQYF.

The chain combines TRBV18 with TRBJ1-1, with TRBD1 matching over 8 bases. Unmatched junction bases numbered 8, after V lost 2 bases and J lost 0 bases. This CDR3 comprises 17 residues. Looked up from germline, CDR1 is KGHSH and CDR2 is LQKENI. The CDR3 region has the DNA TGTGCCAGCTCACCAGGACAGGGCACGTATTTGAACACTGAAGCTTTCTTT. Translating gives CASSPGQGTYLNTEAFF.

The J gene is TRBJ2-1, the V gene TRBV19, with D possibly TRBD1 on 6 matching bases. V lost 9 bases, J lost 7 bases, and 13 bases lay in between. The germline V gene encodes CDR1 LNHDA and CDR2 SQIVND (reference sequence). This CDR3 comprises 12 residues. The CDR3 loop reads CASVSTGNEQFF. The CDR3 coding sequence is TGTGCCAGCGTATCTACAGGGAATGAGCAGTTCTTC.

V and J are TRBV10-1 and TRBJ1-1; D unclear. Germline CDR1 reads WNHNN; CDR2 reads SYGVQD (reference sequence). Trimming cost V 3 bases and J 4 bases, with 6 bases left between them. The CDR3 is made up of 12 amino acids. CDR3 sequence reads: CASSDLLTEAFF. In DNA form, the CDR3 reads TGCGCCAGCAGTGACCTGCTCACTGAAGCTTTCTTT.

This clone was detected only once. The chain uses TRBV5-6 and TRBJ1-6; possible D gene TRBD1, 5 bases. The CDR3 covers 14 residues. From germline, CDR1 is SGHDT and CDR2 YYEEEE. Trimming removed 3 bases from V and 7 bases from J, with 11 bases in between. CDR3 bases: TGTGCCAGCAGCTCCAGGGTGGGAAATTCACCCCTCCACTTT. It encodes CASSSRVGNSPLHF.

The J gene is TRBJ2-7, the V gene TRBV7-8; no clear D gene. The CDR3 contains 15 residues. The V gene's germline CDR1 is SGHVS and CDR2 FQNEAQ. V was cut by 5 bases and J by 3 bases, with 17 bases left in between. CDR3 DNA sequence: TGTGCCAGCAGCCGCAACCCGGGCACCAACTACGAGCAGTACGTC. Amino acid sequence: CASSRNPGTNYEQYV.

The chain employs TRBV6-6 and TRBJ2-7; D is possibly TRBD1 or TRBD2 (5 bases each). Trimming shortened V by 1 base and J by 3 bases, and 16 bases separated the two germline ends. Germline CDR1 and CDR2: MNHNY and SVGAGI (reference sequence). This CDR3 has 16 residues. The CDR3 is CASSYWAAREYYEQYF. The CDR3 nucleotides are TGTGCCAGCAGTTACTGGGCGGCCAGGGAGTACTACGAGCAGTACTTC.

This chain connects TRBV10-3 to TRBJ2-3; D tentatively reads TRBD1 or TRBD2 (6 bases each). CDR3 length equals 16 residues. Trimming cost V 4 bases and J 1 base, with 15 bases left between them. CDR1 is ENHRY and CDR2 is SYGVKD in the germline V gene. CDR3 bases: TGTGCCATCAGTGGGAGGGGGGCGGTTGGCACAGATACGCAGTATTTT. It translates to CAISGRGAVGTDTQYF.

The chain recombines TRBV5-1 with TRBJ2-2; 13 nucleotides align to TRBD2. CDR1 and CDR2 (germline): SGHRS, YFSETQ. This CDR3 is built from 17 residues. J gave up 0 bases and V 5 bases, and 4 bases lay outside the gene matches. CDR3 bases: TGCGCCAGCAGTTTGACTAGCGGGAGGACGAACACCGGGGAGCTGTTTTTT. Translating gives CASSLTSGRTNTGELFF.

V gene TRBV5-1 combines with J gene TRBJ2-3, with D unresolved. The CDR3 runs to 15 residues. Germline V gene data show CDR1 as SGHRS and CDR2 as YFSETQ. V was shortened by 4 bases and J by 0 bases, with 12 bases between the two germline ends. CDR3 region: CASSHQDSSTDTQYF. The CDR3 region has the DNA TGCGCCAGCAGCCACCAGGATTCTAGCACAGATACGCAGTATTTT.

The chain combines TRBV5-4 with TRBJ1-2; D unresolved. CDR3 length equals 16 residues. In germline, CDR1 is SGHNT, CDR2 YYREEE (reference sequence). V was trimmed by 4 bases and J by 4 bases, leaving 20 bases between them. In nucleotides, the CDR3 is TGTGCCAGCAGCGCTCAAGGGCGGGTTCGGGTCTATGGCTACACCTTC. Encoded protein: CASSAQGRVRVYGYTF. Based on the CDR3 plus reference TRBV5-4 and TRBJ1-2, the full variable domain is ETGVTQSPTHLIKTRGQQVTLRCSSQSGHNTVSWYQQALGQGPQFIFQYYREEENGRGNFPPRFSGLQFPNYSSELNVNALELDDSALYLCASSAQGRVRVYGYTFGSGTRLTVV.

There are a few counts of this clone. This chain joins TRBV7-2 and TRBJ1-1; D unclear. V shed 5 bases and J shed 5 bases, with 12 bases lying between them. This CDR3 is built from 13 residues. Looked up from germline, CDR1 is SGHTA and CDR2 is FQGNSA. This CDR3 reads CASSARLQTEAFF. The CDR3 nucleotides are TGTGCCAGCAGCGCCAGACTACAGACTGAAGCTTTCTTT.

This CDR3 reads CASSPRRTGITDTQYF. DNA of the CDR3: TGTGCCAGCTCACCCAGGAGGACAGGAATCACAGATACGCAGTATTTT. The gene calls are TRBV18 and TRBJ2-3; 7 bases align to TRBD1. Germline V lookup: CDR1 KGHSH, CDR2 LQKENI. Germline trimming cut 3 bases from V and 2 bases from J; bases unmatched to any gene: 8. The CDR3 covers 16 residues.

The chain recombines TRBV5-1 with TRBJ2-7, with TRBD2 as a possible D gene (7 bases). Germline-derived CDR1 and CDR2 are SGHRS and YFSETQ. V was pared by 0 bases and J by 1 base, with 14 bases between. There are 16 residues in the CDR3. The DNA for the CDR3 is TGCGCCAGCAGCTTGGCGGGGGGCCCACCATCCTACGAGCAGTACTTC. It specifies CASSLAGGPPSYEQYF.

This sequence joins TRBV11-2 and TRBJ2-7, with D perhaps matching TRBD1 or TRBD2 (5 bases each). Deletions cut 5 bases from V and 4 bases from J, with 18 bases between. The length of the CDR3 is 15 residues. Germline V lookup: CDR1 SGHAT, CDR2 FQNNGV. CDR3 sequence: CASSPGPGQQYEQYF. The CDR3 DNA sequence: TGTGCCAGCAGCCCAGGTCCGGGGCAGCAGTACGAGCAGTACTTC. Full variable domain (remainder filled in from reference TRBV11-2 and TRBJ2-7): EAGVAQSPRYKIIEKRQSVAFWCNPISGHATLYWYQQILGQGPKLLIQFQNNGVVDDSQLPKDRFSAERLKGVDSTLKIQPAKLEDSAVYLCASSPGPGQQYEQYFGPGTRLTVT.

The chain employs TRBV7-2 and TRBJ1-4; 9 positions match TRBD1. The CDR3 sequence is 15 residues long. The V segment lost 5 bases and the J segment 8 bases; nucleotides outside the gene matches: 9. Germline CDR1 and CDR2: SGHTA and FQGNSA. The CDR3: CASSGLGTGLEKLFF. The CDR3 DNA sequence: TGTGCCAGCAGCGGCCTCGGGACAGGGTTGGAAAAACTGTTTTTT.

This chain connects TRBV21-1 to TRBJ1-1; TRBD1, the D gene given by the table, was not confirmed from the DNA. TRBV21-1 is a pseudogene segment. The CDR3 spans 15 residues. Here the CDR3 DNA reads TGTGCCAGCAGCAAGTGGGACAGATTGAACACTGAAGCTTTCTTT. Amino acid sequence: CASSKWDRLNTEAFF.

The genes are TRBV7-2 and TRBJ1-5; weak D call: TRBD1 (6 bases). The V end was cut by 4 bases, the J end by 2 bases, with 9 bases between. The CDR3 is made up of 14 amino acids. CDR1 and CDR2 (germline): SGHTA, FQGNSA. The CDR3 spells CASSSSGGNQPQHF. The CDR3 region has the DNA TGTGCCAGCAGCTCGTCAGGGGGCAATCAGCCCCAGCATTTT.

The chain is built from TRBV6-5 and TRBJ1-1; perhaps TRBD1 as D (5 bases). Germline V gene sequence: CDR1 MNHEY, CDR2 SVGAGI. The CDR3 totals 15 residues. V dropped 7 bases and J dropped 1 base, with 16 bases sitting between them. The CDR3 reads CASTPPGGENTEAFF. The CDR3 bases are TGTGCCAGCACCCCCCCCGGGGGTGAGAACACTGAAGCTTTCTTT.

The rearrangement joins TRBV14 to TRBJ1-2, with D possibly TRBD1 on 5 matching bases. The CDR3 runs 13 residues. V lost 6 bases and J lost 3, with 11 bases in between. The germline CDR1 and CDR2 sequences are SGHDN and FVKESK. CDR3 sequence reads: CASSYGQYYGYTF. DNA of the CDR3: TGTGCCAGCAGTTACGGACAATACTATGGCTACACCTTC.

Only a few counts were recorded for this clone. The chain combines TRBV19 with TRBJ2-6; possibly TRBD1 for D (5 bases). V lost 7 bases and J lost 0, with 13 bases in between. The germline V gene has CDR1 LNHDA and CDR2 SQIVND (reference sequence). The length of the CDR3 is 16 residues. CDR3 loop: CASMETAFSGANVLTF. The CDR3 DNA follows: TGTGCCAGTATGGAGACAGCTTTCTCTGGGGCCAACGTCCTGACTTTC.

In its sample, this clone ranks as medium-sized. This chain connects TRBV5-1 to TRBJ1-3; TRBD1 agrees at 8 bases. The CDR3 has 17 amino acids. The ends lost 0 bases at V and 4 bases at J; junction bases unmatched: 9. Germline V CDR1 and CDR2: SGHRS, YFSETQ. The CDR3, as DNA: TGCGCCAGCAGCTTGGCCTCTGGACAGGGACGAGGAAACACCATATATTTT. Translation: CASSLASGQGRGNTIYF.

The V call is TRBV7-2, the J call TRBJ2-3; D might be TRBD1 (5 bases). This CDR3 comprises 17 residues. Trimming shortened V by 6 bases and J by 2 bases, and 21 bases separated the two germline ends. Germline lookup yields CDR1 SGHTA and CDR2 FQGNSA. CDR3 amino acids: CASRQDSRTRLTDTQYF. CDR3 DNA sequence: TGTGCCAGCAGGCAAGACAGCCGAACGCGGCTCACAGATACGCAGTATTTT.

This clone was counted a few times. CDR3: CASSLRQGGLNNEQFF. For the CDR3, the DNA is TGCGCCAGCAGCTTGCGGCAGGGGGGGCTAAACAATGAGCAGTTCTTC. The chain links TRBV5-1 to TRBJ2-1; D possibly matches TRBD1 or TRBD2 (7 bases each). V lost 1 base, J lost 5 bases, and 16 bases lay in between. The CDR3 runs 16 residues. The germline gives CDR1 SGHRS, CDR2 YFSETQ. The entire variable domain, with the rest obtained from reference TRBV5-1 and TRBJ2-1, is as follows: KAGVTQTPRYLIKTRGQQVTLSCSPISGHRSVSWYQQTPGQGLQFLFEYFSETQRNKGNFPGRFSGRQFSNSRSEMNVSTLELGDSALYLCASSLRQGGLNNEQFFGPGTRLTVL.

The chain has TRBV5-6 and TRBJ2-4, with D perhaps TRBD1 (6 bases). Between the trimmed V and J ends, which lost 4 bases and 7 bases, there was a span of 18 bases. Germline CDR1 is SGHDT and CDR2 is YYEEEE. The CDR3 consists of 15 residues. CDR3 nucleotides: TGTGCCAGCAGCGCGCGCCAGGGGTTCGGGAACATTCAGTACTTC. Translated, it gives CASSARQGFGNIQYF.

Here the CDR3 DNA reads TGTGCCAGCAGCTTAGTTTCTTGGTACTCTGGGGCCAACGTCCTGACTTTC. Protein: CASSLVSWYSGANVLTF. The rearrangement uses TRBV7-2 and TRBJ2-6; no definite D call. V gave up 1 base and J gave up 0 bases, with 10 bases separating them. Germline V lookup: CDR1 SGHTA, CDR2 FQGNSA. The CDR3 covers 17 residues. The full variable domain, its missing parts supplied by reference TRBV7-2 and TRBJ2-6, is GAGVSQSPSNKVTEKGKDVELRCDPISGHTALYWYRQSLGQGLEFLIYFQGNSAPDKSGLPSDRFSAERTGGSVSTLTIQRTQQEDSAVYLCASSLVSWYSGANVLTFGAGSRLTVL.